Below are 17 T cell receptor beta chains sequenced from a single sample in a study of shared clonotypes between healthy human individuals. Using immunoSEQ multiplex PCR, the repertoire was profiled, and TCRdb retains in-frame clones only, with some absent. In the table there are about 330,000 clones, around 67% of which are singletons. The material sequenced was memory CD4+ T cells sorted from blood. Subset denoted: CD45RA-negative fraction. The receptors shown here come from a man aged 25-40 years in good health.

This clone showed up just a few times. This chain uses TRBV4-2 with TRBJ1-5; D is unclear. The CDR3 contains 12 residues. Germline V CDR1 and CDR2: LGHNA, YNFKEQ. Trimming shortened V by 1 base and J by 4 bases, and 2 bases separated the two germline ends. The CDR3 coding sequence is TGTGCCAGCAGCCAAGTAAATCAGCCCCAGCATTTT. Protein sequence: CASSQVNQPQHF.

The chain employs TRBV28 and TRBJ2-2, with 7 bases identical to TRBD1. Germline loops: CDR1 MDHEN, CDR2 SYDVKM. The CDR3 consists of 15 residues. V gave up 7 bases and J gave up 6 bases; unmatched junction bases: 11. CDR3 nucleotide sequence: TGTGCCAGCACCATCTGGCGAGGGGGCTCCGGGGAGCTGTTTTTT. Translation: CASTIWRGGSGELFF. Based on the CDR3 plus reference TRBV28 and TRBJ2-2, the full variable domain is DVKVTQSSRYLVKRTGEKVFLECVQDMDHENMFWYRQDPGLGLRLIYFSYDVKMKEKGDIPEGYSVSREKKERFSLILESASTNQTSMYLCASTIWRGGSGELFFGEGSRLTVL.

The chain is built from TRBV5-5 and TRBJ2-5, with 9 bases lining up with TRBD1. CDR3 length: 15 amino acids. J was trimmed by 2 bases and V by 2 bases; bases with no gene match: 4. The germline V gene has CDR1 SGHKS and CDR2 YYEKEE (reference sequence). The CDR3 coding sequence is TGTGCCAGCAGCTTAGGGGGACAGGGACAAGAGACCCAGTACTTC. It encodes CASSLGGQGQETQYF.

DNA for the CDR3: TGTGCCAGCAGTCGGACGGGTTCGGGGCAGTACTTC. This gives the protein CASSRTGSGQYF. This chain uses TRBV28 with TRBJ2-7, with D hard to call. V lost 5 bases and J lost 9, with 14 bases in between. Germline V gives CDR1 MDHEN, CDR2 SYDVKM. This CDR3 has 12 amino acids.

V and J are TRBV7-9 and TRBJ1-1; 12 bases are a match to TRBD1. Per germline, CDR1 SEHNR and CDR2 FQNEAQ (reference sequence). J gave up 8 bases and V 6 bases, and 10 bases lay outside the gene matches. CDR3 length equals 15 residues. The CDR3 here is CASSYRDRGHEEAFF. DNA for the CDR3: TGTGCCAGCAGTTACCGGGACAGGGGGCATGAGGAAGCTTTCTTT.

This clone appeared a single time. The chain carries TRBV7-6 and TRBJ1-1; D unresolved. Germline CDR1 reads SGHVS; CDR2 reads FNYEAQ. There are 16 residues in the CDR3. The V end lost 2 bases, the J end lost 1 base, and 14 bases lay between the germline ends. CDR3 nucleotides: TGTGCCAGCAGCTTAAGGACGGAGGTGGGGAACACTGAAGCTTTCTTT. Protein product: CASSLRTEVGNTEAFF.

The rearrangement uses TRBV28 and TRBJ1-5; 7 nucleotides agree with TRBD1. Germline CDR1 MDHEN, CDR2 SYDVKM. The CDR3 spans 15 residues. The V and J ends lost 7 bases and 4 bases, in that order; junction bases with no gene match: 10. CDR3 bases: TGTGCCAGCACCCTATCGGGACAGACTAATCAGCCCCAGCATTTT. It translates to CASTLSGQTNQPQHF.

The CDR3 protein is CASSLVIASSYNEQFF. CDR3 nucleotides: TGTGCCAGCAGCTTAGTGATAGCGAGCTCCTACAATGAGCAGTTCTTC. The chain recombines TRBV7-2 with TRBJ2-1; D is perhaps TRBD2 (5 bases). V was clipped by 1 base and J by 0 bases, with 10 bases between them. CDR1 SGHTA and CDR2 FQGNSA come from the germline V gene. This CDR3 has 16 residues.

J is TRBJ2-5 and V is TRBV19, with D perhaps matching TRBD2 (6 bases). CDR1 and CDR2 (germline): LNHDA, SQIVND (reference sequence). Trimming pared 6 bases from V and 4 bases from J, leaving 18 bases between. The CDR3 loop spans 15 amino acids. The CDR3 here is CASSEGGTMSETQYF. The CDR3 nucleotides read TGTGCCAGTAGCGAGGGCGGGACGATGTCAGAGACCCAGTACTTC.

The chain combines TRBV7-2 with TRBJ2-5, with TRBD1 identical over 8 bases. Trimming removed 7 bases from V and 2 bases from J; junction bases left unmatched: 6. This CDR3 is built from 14 residues. Germline V gives CDR1 SGHTA, CDR2 FQGNSA. CDR3 loop: CASNFNRGQETQYF. The CDR3 bases are TGTGCCAGCAACTTTAACAGGGGGCAAGAGACCCAGTACTTC. The full variable domain, its missing parts supplied by reference TRBV7-2 and TRBJ2-5, is GAGVSQSPSNKVTEKGKDVELRCDPISGHTALYWYRQSLGQGLEFLIYFQGNSAPDKSGLPSDRFSAERTGGSVSTLTIQRTQQEDSAVYLCASNFNRGQETQYFGPGTRLLVL.

This chain connects TRBV6-6 to TRBJ2-7; 10 positions match TRBD1. The CDR3 is 16 residues long. Germline assignment: CDR1 MNHNY and CDR2 SVGAGI (reference sequence). Trimming at V came to 6 bases and at J to 4 bases, leaving 12 bases not matched to a gene. The CDR3 nucleotides read TGTGCCAGCAGCGATTCTGACCGGACAGGGGGGTACGAGCAGTACTTC. Amino acid sequence: CASSDSDRTGGYEQYF.

The gene calls are TRBV10-1 and TRBJ2-5, with 7 bases that match TRBD1. Germline loops: CDR1 WNHNN, CDR2 SYGVQD (reference sequence). Trimming took 2 bases from V and 1 from J; bases not matched to a gene: 1. The CDR3 length is 14 residues. The CDR3 bases are TGCGCCAGCAGTGAGACAGGGGTCCAAGAGACCCAGTACTTC. As protein: CASSETGVQETQYF.

In its sample, this clone was seen once. The CDR3 loop is CASTGPLTDTQYF. The CDR3, as DNA: TGTGCCAGCACGGGACCCCTCACAGATACGCAGTATTTT. The chain is built from TRBV9 and TRBJ2-3; either TRBD1 or TRBD2 may supply D (5 bases each). Trimming cost V 6 bases and J 2 bases, with 10 bases left between them. Germline-derived CDR1 and CDR2 are SGDLS and YYNGEE. CDR3 length equals 13 residues. The variable domain in full, with the rest retrieved from reference TRBV9 and TRBJ2-3, is DSGVTQTPKHLITATGQRVTLRCSPRSGDLSVYWYQQSLDQGLQFLIQYYNGEERAKGNILERFSAQQFPDLHSELNLSSLELGDSALYFCASTGPLTDTQYFGPGTRLTVL.

This chain uses TRBV2 with TRBJ2-3; perhaps TRBD1 as D (6 bases). V gave up 6 bases and J gave up 0 bases, with 10 bases separating them. Germline-derived CDR1 and CDR2 are SNHLY and FYNNEI. CDR3 size: 14 residues. The CDR3 is CASRHRVSTDTQYF. CDR3 coding DNA: TGTGCCAGCAGGCACAGGGTAAGCACAGATACGCAGTATTTT. The full variable domain, in which reference TRBV2 and TRBJ2-3 provide the parts outside the CDR3, is EPEVTQTPSHQVTQMGQEVILRCVPISNHLYFYWYRQILGQKVEFLVSFYNNEISEKSEIFDDQFSVERPDGSNFTLKIRSTKLEDSAMYFCASRHRVSTDTQYFGPGTRLTVL.

The rearrangement joins TRBV18 to TRBJ1-5; D gene unclear. This CDR3 contains 15 residues. Germline V CDR1 and CDR2: KGHSH, LQKENI. Between the trimmed V and J ends, which lost 2 bases and 4 bases, there was a span of 12 bases. CDR3 region: CASSPESGRNQPQHF. CDR3 in DNA: TGTGCCAGCTCACCAGAATCGGGTCGGAATCAGCCCCAGCATTTT.

This clone appeared a few times. The V gene is TRBV28, the J gene TRBJ1-2; D unresolved. Per germline, CDR1 MDHEN and CDR2 SYDVKM. The germline V and J ends were trimmed by 5 bases and 3 bases, with 16 bases remaining between them. The CDR3 is made up of 15 amino acids. The DNA for the CDR3 is TGTGCCAGCAGTCCACCGGCAGTCCGCTACTATGGCTACACCTTC. This codes for CASSPPAVRYYGYTF.

This chain links TRBV18 with TRBJ2-3; 8 nucleotides match TRBD2. The germline CDR1 and CDR2 sequences are KGHSH and LQKENI. This CDR3 is 14 amino acids long. J was trimmed by 6 bases and V by 5 bases; bases with no gene match: 7. CDR3 nucleotide sequence: TGTGCCAGCTCAACGGGACTAGATGTCGATACGCAGTATTTT. Its protein is CASSTGLDVDTQYF.